These 17 T cell receptor beta chains were all obtained from the same sample, sequenced in a study of blood T cells in healthy people across ages. A second 7 to 11 cycle PCR used barcoded and J-beta primers. TCRdb reanalysed the 5' RACE reads using MiXCR and keeps one entry per CDR3 protein. This sample has about 1.5 million distinct CDR3 sequences, with 35% to 45% found just once. Input material: blood. The receptors were gathered from a young woman in good health.

This chain connects TRBV29-1 to TRBJ2-1; 7 bases align to TRBD1. The CDR3 spans 12 residues. Germline V gene lookup returns CDR1 SQVTM and CDR2 ANQGSEA. V shed 4 bases, J shed 13 bases, and the junction held 10 bases outside the gene matches. CDR3: CSVVRGQETQFF. DNA for the CDR3: TGCAGCGTTGTGAGGGGGCAAGAGACCCAGTTCTTC.

As concerns this clonotype: Since a much larger clone is just one base distant, this may be a read error. V usage is TRBV7-2 and J usage is TRBJ2-6; tentatively, D is TRBD1 (5 bases). Germline V gene lookup returns CDR1 SGHTA and CDR2 FQGNSA. CDR3 length: 15 residues. CDR3 loop: CASSLRRSGANVRTF. For the CDR3, the DNA is TGTGCCAGCAGCTTAAGACGCTCTGGGGCCAACGTCCGGACTTTC.

The genes are TRBV13 and TRBJ2-7; tentatively, D is TRBD1 (6 bases). There are 14 residues in the CDR3. From germline, CDR1 is PRHDT and CDR2 FYEKMQ (reference sequence). Trimming pared 5 bases from V and 4 bases from J, leaving 15 bases between. CDR3 sequence: CASSPRTVKYEQYF. The CDR3 bases are TGTGCCAGCAGCCCTCGGACAGTCAAGTACGAGCAGTACTTC.

The chain joins TRBV27 to TRBJ2-1, with unresolved D. CDR3 length: 16 amino acids. Germline V gene lookup returns CDR1 MNHEY and CDR2 SMNVEV (reference sequence). Trimming took 1 base from V and 1 from J, leaving 11 bases between them. This chain's CDR3 is CASSLWRPSSYNEQFF. DNA of the CDR3: TGTGCCAGCAGTTTATGGCGCCCCTCATCCTACAATGAGCAGTTCTTC.

This clonotype was recorded a few times. In DNA form, the CDR3 reads TGCGCCAGCAAAAGAGTGGGGCGGGGGTCCCGCACAGATACGCAGTATTTT. Translating gives CASKRVGRGSRTDTQYF. This rearrangement joins TRBV4-1 to TRBJ2-3, with 7 bases matching TRBD2. Germline assignment: CDR1 MGHRA and CDR2 YSYEKL. This CDR3 is 17 amino acids long. With V trimmed by 7 bases and J by 1 base, 14 bases remained unmatched.

This clonotype was observed once. The chain is built from TRBV12-3 or TRBV12-4 and TRBJ2-5, with 8 bases that match TRBD2. Near its end, the DNA agrees better with TRBJ2-7, so the J call may be wrong. This CDR3 region has 14 residues. The CDR3 reads CASSRTSHLYEQYF. In DNA form, the CDR3 reads TGTGCCAGCAGTCGGACTAGCCACCTTTACGAGCAGTACTTC.

This chain connects TRBV12-3 or TRBV12-4 to TRBJ2-2; the match to TRBD1 covers 7 bases. Germline trimming cut 6 bases from V and 3 bases from J; bases unmatched to any gene: 7. The CDR3 is 15 amino acids. The CDR3 DNA reads as TGTGCCAGCAGGTTGGACAGGTCGGACACCGGGGAGCTGTTTTTT. Protein: CASRLDRSDTGELFF.

This clonotype showed up many times. The rearrangement joins TRBV12-3 or TRBV12-4 to TRBJ2-3; no reliable D call. The CDR3 covers 16 residues. Trimming shortened V by 6 bases and J by 2 bases, and 18 bases separated the two germline ends. The chain's CDR3 is CASSLGFRGPTDTQYF. CDR3 DNA: TGTGCCAGCAGCCTTGGGTTCCGTGGGCCCACAGATACGCAGTATTTT.

The chain uses TRBV20-1 and TRBJ2-7; D could derive from TRBD1 or TRBD2 (5 bases each). This CDR3 comprises 13 residues. The germline gives CDR1 DFQATT, CDR2 SNEGSKA (reference sequence). The V gene lost 4 bases and the J gene lost 0 bases, with 10 bases spanning the gap. In nucleotides, the CDR3 is TGCAGTGCTACCTCAGGGAGCTCCTACGAGCAGTACTTC. Amino acid sequence: CSATSGSSYEQYF.

This clonotype was seen a handful of times. This chain joins TRBV6-1 and TRBJ2-1; D ambiguous. V dropped 4 bases and J dropped 6 bases, with 10 bases sitting between them. This CDR3 spans 13 amino acids. In germline, CDR1 is MNHNS, CDR2 SASEGT. The CDR3 region has the DNA TGTGCCAGCAGTGCGACTCCTCCCAATGAGCAGTTCTTC. It is translated as CASSATPPNEQFF.

A few counts support this clonotype. The chain couples TRBV10-3 to TRBJ2-3; 7 positions match TRBD2. CDR3 length: 14 residues. Trimming at V came to 6 bases and at J to 1 base, leaving 4 bases not matched to a gene. CDR1 is ENHRY, CDR2 SYGVKD, per germline. The CDR3 DNA follows: TGTGCCATCAGGACTAGCCAGGGCACAGATACGCAGTATTTT. Translated, it gives CAIRTSQGTDTQYF.

This clonotype was seen more than once but under ten times. The CDR3 nucleotides are TGCAGCGTGGGGACAGGTTGGCCCCCTGAAGCTTTCTTT. Translated: CSVGTGWPPEAFF. V and J are TRBV29-1 and TRBJ1-1, with TRBD1 identical over 8 bases. Germline V lookup: CDR1 SQVTM, CDR2 ANQGSEA. The length of the CDR3 is 13 residues. Germline trimming cut 6 bases from V and 6 bases from J; bases unmatched to any gene: 9.

The chain has TRBV12-3 or TRBV12-4 and TRBJ1-1, with 8 bases matching TRBD1. There are 13 residues in the CDR3. V lost 6 bases, J lost 8 bases, and 8 bases stayed unmatched. In nucleotides, the CDR3 is TGTGCCAGCAGACAAGGACAGGGTTACGAAGCTTTCTTT. This encodes CASRQGQGYEAFF.

The rearrangement uses TRBV20-1 and TRBJ1-3, with unresolved D. This CDR3 spans 14 amino acids. V was cut by 5 bases and J by 4 bases, with 15 bases left in between. Germline V gene lookup returns CDR1 DFQATT and CDR2 SNEGSKA (reference sequence). As DNA, the CDR3 is TGCAGTGCTCCTCTACACCGGGCCGGAAACACCATATATTTT. It encodes CSAPLHRAGNTIYF.

This clonotype turned up a few times. V is TRBV15 and J is TRBJ1-1, with D hard to call. The germline V gene has CDR1 LNHNV and CDR2 YYDKDF (reference sequence). The germline V and J ends were trimmed by 0 bases and 6 bases, with 8 bases remaining between them. The CDR3 length is 13 residues. The CDR3 region is CATSRDHESEAFF. The CDR3 DNA follows: TGTGCCACCAGCAGAGATCATGAATCTGAAGCTTTCTTT.

This clonotype was found a few times. The J gene is TRBJ2-3, the V gene TRBV20-1; D is unresolved. CDR1 is DFQATT, CDR2 SNEGSKA, per germline (reference sequence). The CDR3 is 14 amino acids. Trimming removed 2 bases from V and 2 bases from J, with 11 bases in between. The CDR3 sequence: CSARKAVSTDTQYF. The CDR3 nucleotides read TGCAGTGCTAGAAAGGCTGTTTCCACAGATACGCAGTATTTT.

In this sample, this clonotype turned up many times. J is TRBJ2-1 and V is TRBV6-5; 10 bases match TRBD2. Germline lookup yields CDR1 MNHEY and CDR2 SVGAGI. Germline trimming cut 0 bases from V and 5 bases from J; bases unmatched to any gene: 4. This CDR3 contains 16 residues. The DNA for the CDR3 is TGTGCCAGCAGTTACTCAATAGCGGGGGGCAACAATGAGCAGTTCTTC. It translates to CASSYSIAGGNNEQFF.